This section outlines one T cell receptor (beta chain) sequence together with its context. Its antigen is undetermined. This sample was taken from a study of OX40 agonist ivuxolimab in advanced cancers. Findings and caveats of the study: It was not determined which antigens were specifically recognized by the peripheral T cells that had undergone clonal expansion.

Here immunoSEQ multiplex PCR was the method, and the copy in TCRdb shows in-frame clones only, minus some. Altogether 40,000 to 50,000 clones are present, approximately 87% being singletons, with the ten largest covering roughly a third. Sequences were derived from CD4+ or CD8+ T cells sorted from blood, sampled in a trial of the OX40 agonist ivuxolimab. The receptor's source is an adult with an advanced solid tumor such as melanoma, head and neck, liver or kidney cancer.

In DNA form, the CDR3 reads TGTGCCAGCTCCCAAGGACAGCTGAGCACAGATACGCAGTATTTT. It codes for CASSQGQLSTDTQYF. This sequence joins TRBV18 and TRBJ2-3; weak D call: TRBD1 (6 bases). Germline CDR1 is KGHSH and CDR2 is LQKENI. This CDR3 has 15 amino acids. V lost 6 bases to trimming and J lost 0 bases, with 13 bases between them. The whole variable domain, filled in from reference TRBV18 and TRBJ2-3, reads NAGVMQNPRHLVRRRGQEARLRCSPMKGHSHVYWYRQLPEEGLKFMVYLQKENIIDESGMPKERFSAEFPKEGPSILRIQQVVRGDSAAYFCASSQGQLSTDTQYFGPGTRLTVL.